This passage covers 32 T cell receptor beta chains from one sample sequenced in a study of T cell repertoires in cytomegalovirus infection. One entry per CDR3 protein, called by TCRdb with MiXCR from the reads. Of about 150,000 distinct CDR3 sequences in the sample, approximately 17% are singletons; the top ten hold around 19%. Sequencing was done on a sample of CD8+ T cells from PBMCs. The receptors here all came from a human donor in good health (CMV status not recorded). Some clones in this sample may be carry-over from other donors' samples.

The genes are TRBV28 and TRBJ1-2; D not resolved. CDR1 and CDR2 from the germline V gene are MDHEN and SYDVKM. Deletions cut 3 bases from V and 7 bases from J, with 12 bases between. This CDR3 has 13 amino acids. CDR3 residues: CASSLRQASGYTF. Written as DNA, the CDR3 is TGTGCCAGCAGTTTGCGGCAGGCAAGTGGCTACACCTTC.

This chain joins TRBV28 and TRBJ2-7; no definite D call. V was cut by 8 bases and J by 3 bases, with 11 bases left in between. Germline CDR1 is MDHEN and CDR2 is SYDVKM. The CDR3 covers 12 residues. CDR3 sequence: CASARTIYEQYF. The CDR3 nucleotides read TGTGCCAGCGCGCGTACCATCTACGAGCAGTACTTC.

J is TRBJ2-7 and V is TRBV28, with TRBD2 matching 10 bases. Trimming removed 6 bases from V and 1 base from J; junction bases left unmatched: 6. The germline CDR1 and CDR2 sequences are MDHEN and SYDVKM. The CDR3 is 15 residues long. The DNA of the CDR3 is TGTGCCAGCAGCCCAGCGGGAGGGCCTTCCTACGAGCAGTACTTC. Translating it yields CASSPAGGPSYEQYF.

The chain has TRBV7-9 and TRBJ1-6; D ambiguous. Trimming cost V 1 base and J 10 bases, with 5 bases left between them. Germline V gives CDR1 SEHNR, CDR2 FQNEAQ (reference sequence). The length of the CDR3 is 12 residues. The CDR3 nucleotides read TGTGCCAGCAGCTTAGATATATCACCCCTCCACTTT. This sequence encodes CASSLDISPLHF.

The chain has TRBV28 and TRBJ1-2, with no clear D. The length of the CDR3 is 12 residues. The germline V and J ends were trimmed by 3 bases and 8 bases, with 10 bases remaining between them. Germline V gives CDR1 MDHEN, CDR2 SYDVKM. The CDR3: CASSLTGEGYTF. CDR3 coding DNA: TGTGCCAGCAGTTTGACGGGAGAGGGCTACACCTTC.

There are a few counts of this clonotype. This chain uses TRBV7-2 with TRBJ2-7; 9 positions match TRBD2. The germline gives CDR1 SGHTA, CDR2 FQGNSA. The CDR3 extends over 13 amino acids. J lost 5 bases, V lost 10 bases, and 9 bases had no gene match. The DNA for the CDR3 is TGTGCCACCTCCGGGACTAGCTACAACGAGCAGTACTTC. It codes for CATSGTSYNEQYF. The full variable domain, its missing parts supplied by reference TRBV7-2 and TRBJ2-7, is GAGVSQSPSNKVTEKGKDVELRCDPISGHTALYWYRQSLGQGLEFLIYFQGNSAPDKSGLPSDRFSAERTGGSVSTLTIQRTQQEDSAVYLCATSGTSYNEQYFGPGTRLTVT.

V gene TRBV20-1 combines with J gene TRBJ2-4; D tentatively reads TRBD1 or TRBD2 (5 bases each). The ends were cut back, 1 base at V and 4 bases at J, with 8 bases in the middle. The CDR3 runs to 13 residues. CDR1 is DFQATT, CDR2 SNEGSKA, per germline (reference sequence). The CDR3 protein is CSARVWGKNIQYF. Written as DNA, the CDR3 is TGCAGTGCTAGAGTTTGGGGGAAAAACATTCAGTACTTC.

The chain has TRBV14 and TRBJ1-4, with D maybe TRBD1 (6 bases). CDR3 length equals 16 residues. V was cut by 2 bases and J by 1 base, with 11 bases left in between. Germline V lookup: CDR1 SGHDN, CDR2 FVKESK. In DNA form, the CDR3 reads TGTGCCAGCAGCCAATGGGGGGGCGAAACTAATGAAAAACTGTTTTTT. It specifies CASSQWGGETNEKLFF.

The chain recombines TRBV19 with TRBJ1-5; D call uncertain. Trimming removed 6 bases at V and 9 bases at J, with 12 bases between. CDR1 and CDR2 (germline): LNHDA, SQIVND (reference sequence). The CDR3 contains 12 residues. CDR3 protein: CASRTRGGPQHF. The CDR3 DNA reads as TGTGCCAGTAGGACACGGGGAGGGCCCCAGCATTTT.

This clonotype was counted between two and nine times. The chain employs TRBV7-6 and TRBJ2-7; TRBD1 might be the D (6 bases). Trimming took 1 base from V and 2 from J, leaving 6 bases between them. The V gene's germline CDR1 is SGHVS and CDR2 FNYEAQ. This CDR3 comprises 13 residues. The CDR3, as DNA: TGTGCCAGCAGCTTAGAGGGGGCCTACGAGCAGTACTTC. Its translation: CASSLEGAYEQYF.

As regards this clonotype: Sequence at one end of the junction differs from germline and may be a read error. V and J are TRBV12-3 or TRBV12-4 and TRBJ2-1; the D gene is possibly TRBD1 (5 bases). CDR3 length equals 14 residues. Here the CDR3 DNA reads TGTGCAAGCAGTGTACGCCACGGTCAGGGTGAGCAGTTGTTC. This codes for CASSVRHGQGEQLF.

The chain carries TRBV7-8 and TRBJ1-1; D might be TRBD1 (5 bases). Trimming stripped 3 bases from V and 8 bases from J, with 19 bases between. CDR3 size: 15 residues. Germline V gene data show CDR1 as SGHVS and CDR2 as FQNEAQ. CDR3 protein: CASSLQVGGGGEAFF. In DNA, the CDR3 is TGTGCCAGCAGCTTGCAAGTGGGGGGTGGAGGCGAAGCTTTCTTT.

In its sample, this clonotype was seen a few times. The V call is TRBV7-9, the J call TRBJ2-5; D is perhaps TRBD1 or TRBD2 (5 bases each). V gave up 0 bases and J gave up 4 bases, with 24 bases separating them. The germline V gene has CDR1 SEHNR and CDR2 FQNEAQ (reference sequence). This CDR3 contains 19 residues. The CDR3 DNA reads TGTGCCAGCAGCTTAGCAGGGCCCTCACCGCCGGGACCCAGAGAGACCCAGTACTTC. This translates into CASSLAGPSPPGPRETQYF.

This clonotype appeared a few times. This chain uses TRBV29-1 with TRBJ2-2; D gene unclear. Germline V lookup: CDR1 SQVTM, CDR2 ANQGSEA. The ends were cut back, 2 bases at V and 5 bases at J, with 12 bases in the middle. CDR3 length: 14 amino acids. The CDR3 DNA sequence: TGCAGCGTTGAATACCCCATAGGAACCGGGGAGCTGTTTTTT. Translation gives CSVEYPIGTGELFF.

The chain combines TRBV2 with TRBJ2-4; D uncertain. The germline CDR1 and CDR2 sequences are SNHLY and FYNNEI. CDR3 size: 10 residues. The V end lost 8 bases, the J end lost 7 bases, and 6 bases lay between the germline ends. The CDR3 reads CASGVNIQYF. In DNA form, the CDR3 reads TGTGCCAGCGGGGTGAACATTCAGTACTTC.

The chain recombines TRBV6-5 with TRBJ2-3, with a tentative D call TRBD2 (5 bases). The CDR3 sequence is 13 residues long. V dropped 4 bases and J dropped 5 bases, with 10 bases sitting between them. CDR1 and CDR2 (germline): MNHEY, SVGAGI. CDR3 protein: CASSSTRGDTQYF. As DNA, the CDR3 is TGTGCCAGCAGTTCGACACGGGGAGATACGCAGTATTTT.

The chain combines TRBV27 with TRBJ2-7, with 8 bases aligning to TRBD1. The CDR3 is 17 amino acids. From germline, CDR1 is MNHEY and CDR2 SMNVEV (reference sequence). With 5 bases clipped from V and 5 bases from J, the junction kept 17 bases outside the gene matches. The CDR3 region is CASSLLTGGKDADEQYF. CDR3 bases: TGTGCCAGCAGTCTACTTACAGGGGGTAAAGACGCCGACGAGCAGTACTTC.

This rearrangement joins TRBV7-2 to TRBJ2-5; D possibly corresponds to TRBD1 (7 bases). The germline gives CDR1 SGHTA, CDR2 FQGNSA. V was trimmed by 3 bases and J by 2 bases, leaving 16 bases between them. This CDR3 spans 16 amino acids. CDR3 sequence (DNA): TGTGCCAGCAGCTTCCCCCGGACAGGAGGGCAAGAGACCCAGTACTTC. It codes for CASSFPRTGGQETQYF. The full variable domain, in which reference TRBV7-2 and TRBJ2-5 provide the parts outside the CDR3, is GAGVSQSPSNKVTEKGKDVELRCDPISGHTALYWYRQSLGQGLEFLIYFQGNSAPDKSGLPSDRFSAERTGGSVSTLTIQRTQQEDSAVYLCASSFPRTGGQETQYFGPGTRLLVL.

The genes are TRBV7-2 and TRBJ1-5; 10 bases agree with TRBD1. Trimming took 5 bases from V and 6 from J; bases not matched to a gene: 10. The CDR3 loop spans 16 amino acids. CDR1 is SGHTA and CDR2 is FQGNSA in the germline V gene. The CDR3 loop is CASSRTGTGDIQPQHF. As DNA, the CDR3 is TGTGCCAGCAGCCGGACCGGGACAGGGGATATTCAGCCCCAGCATTTT.

This chain joins TRBV2 and TRBJ2-7; TRBD1 might be the D (5 bases). CDR3 length: 13 residues. The V end lost 10 bases, the J end lost 1 base, and 14 bases lay between the germline ends. The germline gives CDR1 SNHLY, CDR2 FYNNEI. This CDR3 reads CATDNQGSYEQYF. CDR3 bases: TGTGCCACCGACAACCAGGGATCCTACGAGCAGTACTTC.

The V gene is TRBV11-2, the J gene TRBJ1-5; 9 nucleotides agree with TRBD1. Trimming cost V 5 bases and J 3 bases; bases outside gene matches: 5. Germline values: CDR1 SGHAT, CDR2 FQNNGV. The CDR3 consists of 15 residues. CDR3 residues: CASSPRTGDNQPQHF. The CDR3, as DNA: TGTGCCAGCAGCCCCCGGACAGGGGACAATCAGCCCCAGCATTTT.

This clonotype was observed a few times. The J gene is TRBJ1-5, the V gene TRBV28; 7 bases are a match to TRBD1. This CDR3 has 14 amino acids. The trim removed 5 bases at V and 9 bases at J, leaving 10 bases unmatched. From germline, CDR1 is MDHEN and CDR2 SYDVKM. This chain's CDR3 is CASSTYRGYRPQHF. CDR3 in DNA: TGTGCCAGCAGTACTTACAGGGGATACCGGCCCCAGCATTTT. The full variable domain, its missing parts supplied by reference TRBV28 and TRBJ1-5, is DVKVTQSSRYLVKRTGEKVFLECVQDMDHENMFWYRQDPGLGLRLIYFSYDVKMKEKGDIPEGYSVSREKKERFSLILESASTNQTSMYLCASSTYRGYRPQHFGDGTRLSIL.

V is TRBV7-9 and J is TRBJ2-6; D remains unclear. Germline CDR1 and CDR2: SEHNR and FQNEAQ (reference sequence). There are 12 residues in the CDR3. V was cut by 5 bases and J by 6 bases, with 5 bases left in between. The CDR3 reads CASSRLANVLTF. The CDR3 DNA reads TGTGCCAGCAGCCGACTGGCCAACGTCCTGACTTTC.

V usage is TRBV6-6 and J usage is TRBJ1-2, with 7 nucleotides matching TRBD1. The junction had 5 bases not matched to a gene; V was cut back by 5 bases and J by 2 bases. Germline V gene lookup returns CDR1 MNHNY and CDR2 SVGAGI (reference sequence). CDR3 size: 14 residues. The CDR3 coding sequence is TGTGCCAGCAGTAGAGTGGACAGGAACTATGGCTACACCTTC. Translated, it gives CASSRVDRNYGYTF.

The chain has TRBV20-1 and TRBJ2-7; perhaps D is TRBD1 or TRBD2 (5 bases each). This CDR3 has 15 amino acids. Per the germline V gene, CDR1 is DFQATT and CDR2 is SNEGSKA (reference sequence). The V end was cut by 3 bases, the J end by 0 bases, with 15 bases between. For the CDR3, the DNA is TGCAGTGCTAGTGCCGATGGGACGAGCTCCTACGAGCAGTACTTC. This encodes CSASADGTSSYEQYF.

The chain joins TRBV7-2 to TRBJ2-3, with D tentatively TRBD2 (5 bases). Germline CDR1 reads SGHTA; CDR2 reads FQGNSA. V gave up 2 bases and J gave up 1 base, with 10 bases separating them. This CDR3 comprises 15 residues. The chain's CDR3 is CASSLLAGRTDTQYF. In DNA form, the CDR3 reads TGTGCCAGCAGCTTATTGGCGGGTCGCACAGATACGCAGTATTTT. Based on the CDR3 plus reference TRBV7-2 and TRBJ2-3, the full variable domain is GAGVSQSPSNKVTEKGKDVELRCDPISGHTALYWYRQSLGQGLEFLIYFQGNSAPDKSGLPSDRFSAERTGGSVSTLTIQRTQQEDSAVYLCASSLLAGRTDTQYFGPGTRLTVL.

The rearrangement links TRBV7-9 to TRBJ1-1; 9 bases align to TRBD1. V lost 8 bases to trimming and J lost 6 bases; unmatched junction nucleotides: 13. Germline CDR1 and CDR2: SEHNR and FQNEAQ (reference sequence). This CDR3 comprises 15 residues. The CDR3 sequence: CASSGQGNFNAEAFF. CDR3 nucleotide sequence: TGTGCCAGCTCGGGACAGGGAAACTTTAACGCTGAAGCTTTCTTT.

This clonotype was detected a few times. V gene TRBV7-8 combines with J gene TRBJ2-7, with TRBD1 identical over 7 bases. Per germline, CDR1 SGHVS and CDR2 FQNEAQ. V lost 5 bases, J lost 3 bases, and 10 bases stayed unmatched. CDR3 length: 15 amino acids. This chain's CDR3 is CASSPPVTGHYEQYF. CDR3 DNA sequence: TGTGCCAGCAGCCCCCCCGTGACAGGGCACTACGAGCAGTACTTC.

The rearrangement uses TRBV27 and TRBJ2-7, with 8 positions matching TRBD2. This CDR3 region has 21 residues. Trimming at V came to 5 bases and at J to 2 bases, leaving 26 bases not matched to a gene. Germline V gives CDR1 MNHEY, CDR2 SMNVEV (reference sequence). The CDR3 loop is CASSPRTSSPKITPTAYEQYF. In DNA, the CDR3 is TGTGCCAGCAGTCCTCGGACTAGCAGCCCAAAGATAACTCCCACTGCCTACGAGCAGTACTTC.

This clonotype was recorded at least ten times. CDR3 sequence (DNA): TGTGCCAGCACTAGCGGGGTTACCTACGAGCAGTACTTC. Protein: CASTSGVTYEQYF. V and J are TRBV7-2 and TRBJ2-7, with 9 bases lining up with TRBD2. The CDR3 contains 13 residues. V was pared by 7 bases and J by 2 bases, with 3 bases of the junction left unmatched. Looked up from germline, CDR1 is SGHTA and CDR2 is FQGNSA.

The chain joins TRBV5-5 to TRBJ1-1; 7 bases agree with TRBD1. V trimming: 4 bases; J trimming: 0 bases; junction bases outside the gene matches: 12. The CDR3 has 17 residues. The germline CDR1 and CDR2 sequences are SGHKS and YYEKEE (reference sequence). The CDR3 is CASSQQGTRYVNTEAFF. For the CDR3, the DNA is TGTGCCAGCAGCCAACAGGGGACGCGGTATGTGAACACTGAAGCTTTCTTT.

CDR3 protein: CSAAGSGRVFNIETQYF. CDR3 bases: TGCAGCGCCGCCGGTAGCGGGAGGGTCTTTAATATAGAGACCCAGTACTTC. This sequence joins TRBV29-1 and TRBJ2-5; TRBD2 agrees at 11 bases. J was trimmed by 4 bases and V by 7 bases; bases with no gene match: 17. This CDR3 region has 17 residues. Germline V gene sequence: CDR1 SQVTM, CDR2 ANQGSEA.